The rows below give T cell receptor beta chains drawn from one sample of a study of blood T cell repertoires in COVID-19. The protocol was immunoSEQ multiplex PCR, while the TCRdb copy is restricted to in-frame clones and leaves out a portion. The sample yields about 140,000 clones, 80% seen once. Sequenced: peripheral blood. The receptors were sampled from a man aged 65 to 85 who had recovered from COVID-19. The CDR3 runs from the conserved cysteine through the conserved F or W. The D gene is left open where the match is weak. Only some rows state a clone size, as once, few, many or a class for expanded clones.

D gene	clone size	J gene	CDR3 length	V gene	CDR3 protein	CDR3 DNA
.	few	TRBJ2-7	13	TRBV12-3/TRBV12-4	CASSLRGPYEQYF	TGTGCCAGCAGTTTGAGAGGGCCCTACGAGCAGTACTTC
TRBD1	.	TRBJ2-3	17	TRBV5-1	CASSLGIGGAGTDTQYF	TGCGCCAGCAGCTTGGGAATAGGGGGCGCCGGAACAGATACGCAGTATTTT
.	.	TRBJ1-2	16	TRBV19	CASSSNSRGDGYGYTF	TGTGCCAGTAGTAGCAACAGCAGGGGCGATGGCTATGGCTACACCTTC
.	.	TRBJ2-7	17	TRBV15	CATSSSGRGFLSYEQYF	TGTGCCACCAGCAGTTCAGGGCGGGGTTTCCTTTCCTACGAGCAGTACTTC
TRBD2	.	TRBJ2-3	15	TRBV11-2	CASSLEGLGTDTQYF	TGTGCCAGCAGCTTAGAGGGACTAGGCACAGATACGCAGTATTTT
TRBD2	.	TRBJ2-5	14	TRBV29-1	CSVGGLAGAETQYF	TGCAGCGTTGGGGGACTAGCGGGAGCAGAGACCCAGTACTTC
TRBD1	.	TRBJ1-1	15	TRBV18	CASSHWVTGGTEAFF	TGTGCCAGCTCACATTGGGTCACAGGGGGCACTGAAGCTTTCTTT
TRBD2	.	TRBJ2-7	15	TRBV6-1	CASSEGTSGSYEQYF	TGTGCCAGCAGTGAAGGGACTAGCGGCTCCTACGAGCAGTACTTC
.	once	TRBJ1-1	13	TRBV12-3/TRBV12-4	CASSSDTNTEAFF	TGTGCCAGCAGTTCCGACACGAACACTGAAGCTTTCTTT
.	.	TRBJ1-1	14	TRBV27	CASSSTTGLGRAFF	TGTGCCAGCAGTTCCACCACAGGGTTAGGTAGAGCTTTCTTT
.	.	TRBJ1-5	17	TRBV3-1/TRBV3-2	CASSQDSEGLGNQPQHF	TGTGCCAGCAGCCAAGATTCGGAGGGGTTGGGCAATCAGCCCCAGCATTTT
.	.	TRBJ2-7	14	TRBV4-1	CASSQEAGSREQYF	TGCGCCAGCAGCCAAGAGGCGGGGAGTAGAGAGCAGTACTTC
TRBD1	once	TRBJ2-1	16	TRBV2	CASRRTGFSHSNEQFF	TGTGCCAGCAGAAGGACAGGGTTTTCCCATTCCAATGAGCAGTTCTTC
TRBD2	.	TRBJ2-1	15	TRBV9	CASSVGLAGYNEQFF	TGTGCCAGCAGCGTAGGACTAGCGGGATACAATGAGCAGTTCTTC
TRBD2	.	TRBJ2-4	21	TRBV10-3	CAISEFRSSGSQAPAKNIQYF	TGTGCCATCAGTGAGTTCAGGTCTAGCGGGAGCCAAGCCCCAGCCAAAAACATTCAGTACTTC
.	.	TRBJ1-2	12	TRBV28	CATRSGGTGYTF	TGTGCAACCAGAAGTGGAGGCACGGGCTACACCTTC
.	.	TRBJ1-6	18	TRBV5-6	CASSSLTVGVDDDSPLHF	TGTGCCAGCAGCTCACTTACAGTAGGGGTTGATGACGATTCACCCCTCCACTTT
TRBD1	.	TRBJ2-1	15	TRBV18	CASSPRTGGAYEQFF	TGTGCCAGCTCACCAAGGACAGGGGGCGCATATGAGCAGTTCTTC
TRBD1	.	TRBJ1-3	13	TRBV19	CASSRDSGNTIYF	TGTGCCAGTAGCCGGGACAGCGGAAACACCATATATTTT
.	.	TRBJ2-3	11	TRBV12-3/TRBV12-4	CASRYLDTQYF	TGTGCCAGCAGGTACTTAGATACGCAGTATTTT
.	.	TRBJ2-7	14	TRBV6-5	CASRVSTGTYEQYF	TGTGCCAGCAGGGTTTCGACAGGAACCTACGAGCAGTACTTC
.	.	TRBJ1-2	14	TRBV2	CASSLGGRSSGYTF	TGTGCCAGCAGTCTCGGGGGAAGATCGAGTGGCTACACCTTC
TRBD1	.	TRBJ2-5	15	TRBV5-1	CASSFETGGLETQYF	TGCGCCAGCAGCTTTGAGACAGGGGGGTTAGAGACCCAGTACTTC
TRBD1	few	TRBJ2-1	15	TRBV5-5	CASSPGRTGGNEQFF	TGTGCCAGCAGCCCAGGACGGACAGGGGGCAATGAGCAGTTCTTC
TRBD1	.	TRBJ2-5	17	TRBV5-4	CASSSKDRGSSQETQYF	TGTGCCAGCAGCTCGAAAGACAGGGGGTCCTCACAAGAGACCCAGTACTTC
.	.	TRBJ1-5	13	TRBV6-4	CASSITGNQPQHF	TGTGCCAGCAGTATAACAGGGAATCAGCCCCAGCATTTT
TRBD2	once	TRBJ2-1	17	TRBV9	CASSTRLAGDFYNEQFF	TGTGCCAGCAGCACCCGACTAGCGGGAGATTTCTACAATGAGCAGTTCTTC
.	.	TRBJ1-6	15	TRBV6-1	CASSEIRGGNSPLHF	TGTGCCAGCAGTGAGATTAGGGGGGGAAATTCACCCCTCCACTTT
TRBD2	.	TRBJ2-1	15	TRBV4-3	CASSQRAGGRNEQFF	TGCGCCAGCAGCCAAAGAGCGGGAGGGAGAAATGAGCAGTTCTTC
.	few	TRBJ1-4	14	TRBV3-1/TRBV3-2	CASSQRAQNEKLFF	TGTGCCAGCAGCCAGAGGGCTCAGAATGAAAAACTGTTTTTT
.	.	TRBJ2-7	12	TRBV12-3/TRBV12-4	CASSPQDYEQYF	TGTGCCAGCAGTCCCCAGGACTACGAGCAGTACTTC
.	once	TRBJ2-4	14	TRBV18	CASSPGTGSVAGAF	TGTGCCAGCTCACCCGGGACAGGGTCGGTAGCGGGAGCTTTC
.	few	TRBJ2-7	16	TRBV7-9	CASSSPISGGLYEQYF	TGTGCCAGCAGCTCCCCCATTAGCGGAGGACTCTACGAGCAGTACTTC
TRBD2	.	TRBJ2-1	16	TRBV11-2	CASSGRTSGSFDEQFF	TGTGCCAGCAGTGGACGGACTAGCGGGAGCTTCGATGAGCAGTTCTTC
.	.	TRBJ2-7	14	TRBV10-1	CASSGGHGRSEQYF	TGCGCCAGCAGTGGGGGCCATGGCCGGTCCGAGCAGTACTTC
TRBD1	.	TRBJ1-5	14	TRBV5-1	CASSLGDRGQPQHF	TGCGCCAGCAGCTTGGGGGACAGGGGTCAGCCCCAGCATTTT
.	.	TRBJ2-1	14	TRBV2	CASTPPSSYNEQFF	TGTGCCAGCACCCCCCCGAGCTCCTACAATGAGCAGTTCTTC
.	once	TRBJ2-1	15	TRBV5-1	CASSLASGAYNEQFF	TGCGCCAGCAGCTTGGCCTCAGGTGCCTACAATGAGCAGTTCTTC
TRBD2	.	TRBJ2-7	15	TRBV6-5	CASSPSASGTYEQYF	TGTGCCAGCAGTCCCTCCGCTAGCGGGACCTACGAGCAGTACTTC